What follows describes a single T cell receptor (beta chain). What it recognizes is unknown. This entry comes from a study of early stage breast cancer tumors. Study-level information: Most invasive tumors, about 70% of the 16, were ER+/PR+/HER2-. Study findings and constraints: Most shared enriched TCRB sequences were commonly generated ones. Tumor and normal breast were distinguished via blood comparison in most of the 16 patients.

Germline assignment: CDR1 MDHEN and CDR2 SYDVKM. The CDR3 is 15 residues long. V lost 6 bases to trimming and J lost 7 bases; unmatched junction nucleotides: 12. Each sample had two DNA replicates, approximately 0.5 ug blood or about 1.4 ug tissue. The assay was immunoSEQ multiplex PCR, and TCRdb's table has in-frame clones only and misses some. The profile shows 55,000 to 70,000 clones, approximately 84% of them singletons. Source material: blood. The sequence was obtained from a person aged 40 to 49 with breast cancer. This chain links TRBV28 with TRBJ1-5, with TRBD1 matching over 7 bases. CDR3 loop: CASSRPGGARQPQHF. CDR3 DNA sequence: TGTGCCAGCAGCCGCCCAGGGGGGGCGAGACAGCCCCAGCATTTT.